The 30 T cell receptor beta chains in this list originate from one sample, sequenced in a study of cytomegalovirus exposure and HLA in healthy donors (dated by TCRdb to about 2017). The library was generated by the immunoSEQ multiplex PCR assay. Here the immuneACCESS table is served through TCRdb, limited to in-frame sequences with V and J called. Missing clones are a known gap in these copies; in checked studies unresolved V genes cover under half, and the rest lacks a known reason. In all, the sample holds 70,000 or so clones, and about 94% of those were seen once. Together, the top ten hold roughly 1% of the sample. Sequencing was performed on PBMCs. Every receptor here comes from a woman between 18 and 29 years old in good health and CMV-seronegative.

This sequence joins TRBV11-2 and TRBJ2-3; D is uncertain. The germline V gene encodes CDR1 SGHAT and CDR2 FQNNGV. The CDR3 length is 15 residues. V lost 1 base to trimming and J lost 3 bases, with 11 bases between them. The CDR3 region has the DNA TGTGCCAGCAGCTTAGGGGTTGGCGGAACAGATACGCAGTATTTT. Protein: CASSLGVGGTDTQYF.

This rearrangement joins TRBV15 to TRBJ2-7, with 9 bases fitting TRBD1. The CDR3 runs 15 residues. Germline V CDR1 and CDR2: LNHNV, YYDKDF (reference sequence). Trimming removed 0 bases from V and 5 bases from J; junction bases left unmatched: 5. CDR3 sequence (DNA): TGTGCCACCAGCAGAGATCAGGGACAGGGAAACGAGCAGTACTTC. Its translation is CATSRDQGQGNEQYF.

J is TRBJ1-1 and V is TRBV9; 7 bases match TRBD1. The CDR3 extends over 14 amino acids. CDR1 is SGDLS, CDR2 YYNGEE, per germline. Trimming removed 3 bases from V and 5 bases from J; junction bases left unmatched: 7. DNA for the CDR3: TGTGCCAGCAGCGCAAGGGACAGAGCTACTGAAGCTTTCTTT. Amino acid sequence: CASSARDRATEAFF.

This clone was picked up one time. The V gene is TRBV10-3, the J gene TRBJ2-1; 10 bases line up with TRBD1. V lost 10 bases and J lost 8; bases outside the gene matches: 8. This CDR3 is 13 amino acids long. CDR1 and CDR2 (germline): ENHRY, SYGVKD. The CDR3 spells CATGTGVIDEQFF. In DNA form, the CDR3 reads TGTGCCACCGGGACAGGGGTAATCGATGAGCAGTTCTTC.

This chain uses TRBV27 with TRBJ2-5, with D maybe TRBD2 (5 bases). The CDR3 spans 14 residues. With 3 bases removed from V and 0 bases from J, the gap between germline ends came to 8 bases. Per the germline V gene, CDR1 is MNHEY and CDR2 is SMNVEV (reference sequence). CDR3 sequence: CASSLAGNQETQYF. CDR3 nucleotides: TGTGCCAGCAGTTTGGCCGGGAACCAAGAGACCCAGTACTTC.

This chain's CDR3 is CASSLASGGYNEQFF. The CDR3, as DNA: TGTGCCAGCAGCTTAGCTAGCGGGGGCTACAATGAGCAGTTCTTC. V is TRBV7-3 and J is TRBJ2-1; TRBD2 aligns across 10 bases. The CDR3 contains 15 residues. Germline V lookup: CDR1 SGHTA, CDR2 FQGTGA. The trim removed 2 bases at V and 3 bases at J, leaving 1 base unmatched.

J is TRBJ1-2 and V is TRBV6-5; 7 bases are a match to TRBD1. CDR1 and CDR2 (germline): MNHEY, SVGAGI. The ends lost 6 bases at V and 4 bases at J; junction bases unmatched: 5. The CDR3 is 13 amino acids. The CDR3 DNA sequence: TGTGCCAGCAGCTATACAGGGGCCTATGGCTACACCTTC. The encoded protein is CASSYTGAYGYTF.

The chain has TRBV29-1 and TRBJ1-2; D remains ambiguous. Germline values: CDR1 SQVTM, CDR2 ANQGSEA. With 3 bases removed from V and 7 bases from J, the gap between germline ends came to 9 bases. The CDR3 loop spans 11 amino acids. For the CDR3, the DNA is TGCAGCGTTGATGCAGAGGGTGGCTACACCTTC. It specifies CSVDAEGGYTF.

V and J are TRBV11-2 and TRBJ1-4, with 8 bases aligning to TRBD1. Germline trimming cut 7 bases from V and 7 bases from J; bases unmatched to any gene: 8. Germline CDR1 and CDR2: SGHAT and FQNNGV. The length of the CDR3 is 14 residues. The CDR3 protein is CASTFGQGGEKLFF. In DNA form, the CDR3 reads TGTGCCAGCACCTTCGGACAGGGAGGTGAAAAACTGTTTTTT.

The chain joins TRBV19 to TRBJ1-5; no clear D. Germline V lookup: CDR1 LNHDA, CDR2 SQIVND (reference sequence). V was trimmed by 1 base and J by 7 bases, leaving 8 bases between them. The CDR3 consists of 13 residues. The CDR3 loop is CASSIASGQPQHF. In DNA form, the CDR3 reads TGTGCCAGTAGTATAGCATCGGGGCAGCCCCAGCATTTT.

The rearrangement uses TRBV9 and TRBJ2-2; 7 bases align to TRBD2. This CDR3 is 16 amino acids long. Germline V gene lookup returns CDR1 SGDLS and CDR2 YYNGEE. V gave up 0 bases and J gave up 1 base; unmatched junction bases: 3. The CDR3 reads CASSVVASGNTGELFF. In nucleotides, the CDR3 is TGTGCCAGCAGCGTAGTGGCTAGCGGGAACACCGGGGAGCTGTTTTTT.

The chain recombines TRBV15 with TRBJ2-5, with no clear D. Per germline, CDR1 LNHNV and CDR2 YYDKDF (reference sequence). The CDR3 runs 13 residues. The V end was cut by 6 bases, the J end by 0 bases, with 8 bases between. CDR3: CATRTSYQETQYF. In DNA form, the CDR3 reads TGTGCCACCAGGACTTCGTACCAAGAGACCCAGTACTTC.

This clone has just one count. The chain uses TRBV12-5 and TRBJ2-7; D is perhaps TRBD2 (5 bases). The CDR3 extends over 13 amino acids. Germline loops: CDR1 LGHNT, CDR2 FRNRAP. With 5 bases removed from V and 3 bases from J, the gap between germline ends came to 11 bases. This CDR3 is CASGPGLNYEQYF. CDR3 nucleotide sequence: TGTGCTAGTGGTCCCGGACTGAACTACGAGCAGTACTTC.

This chain's CDR3 is CASTHRATNEKLFF. CDR3 nucleotides: TGCGCCAGCACTCACAGGGCTACTAATGAAAAACTGTTTTTT. The chain is built from TRBV23-1 and TRBJ1-4, with a possible D match to TRBD1 (6 bases). TRBV23-1 belongs to the ORF category, with a function that is uncertain. The V end was cut by 7 bases, the J end by 2 bases, with 11 bases between. CDR3 length: 14 amino acids.

The CDR3 is CASSLVTSGSNNEQFF. CDR3 sequence (DNA): TGTGCCAGCAGCTTGGTGACTAGCGGGAGCAACAATGAGCAGTTCTTC. V is TRBV5-6 and J is TRBJ2-1; 12 bases map to TRBD2. This CDR3 contains 16 residues. V lost 0 bases and J lost 5; bases outside the gene matches: 3. Looked up from germline, CDR1 is SGHDT and CDR2 is YYEEEE.

This clone has a single count. This rearrangement joins TRBV2 to TRBJ1-2, with D possibly matching TRBD1 (6 bases). V shed 7 bases and J shed 8 bases, with 23 bases lying between them. CDR1 is SNHLY and CDR2 is FYNNEI in the germline V gene. CDR3 length: 15 residues. CDR3 nucleotide sequence: TGTGCCAGCACCAAATCCCTTTTAGACAGGAGAGGCTACACCTTC. This codes for CASTKSLLDRRGYTF.

This rearrangement joins TRBV29-1 to TRBJ2-3; the D is unclear. The CDR3 loop spans 13 amino acids. Trimming removed 3 bases from V and 3 bases from J, with 10 bases in between. Germline CDR1 is SQVTM and CDR2 is ANQGSEA. For the CDR3, the DNA is TGCAGCGTTGACGGCAGGCCGACAGATACGCAGTATTTT. The encoded protein is CSVDGRPTDTQYF.

The CDR3 region has the DNA TGTGCAAGTCGCTCCCCAGAGGGAGGGCCCAAGAGGCCGATGAACACTGAAGCTTTCTTT. Amino acid sequence: CASRSPEGGPKRPMNTEAFF. This chain connects TRBV12-2 to TRBJ1-1. TRBV12-2 corresponds to a pseudogene. This CDR3 is built from 20 residues.

This chain joins TRBV6-1 and TRBJ2-7; 11 positions agree with TRBD2. This CDR3 comprises 15 residues. J gave up 6 bases and V 0 bases, and 4 bases lay outside the gene matches. Per the germline V gene, CDR1 is MNHNS and CDR2 is SASEGT. CDR3 sequence: CASSEALAGGAEQYF. As DNA, the CDR3 is TGTGCCAGCAGTGAAGCCCTAGCGGGGGGTGCCGAGCAGTACTTC.

This chain joins TRBV28 and TRBJ2-1, with a tentative D call TRBD2 (6 bases). V was cut by 6 bases and J by 7 bases, with 22 bases left in between. CDR1 is MDHEN, CDR2 SYDVKM, per germline. CDR3 length equals 16 residues. CDR3 coding DNA: TGTGCCAGCAGACCACAAAGCGGGCCTTGGGGGAATGAGCAGTTCTTC. Its translation: CASRPQSGPWGNEQFF.

The CDR3, as DNA: TGCACCAGCAGCCAAGATATAGCGGGGGTCACAGATACGCAGTATTTT. This gives the protein CTSSQDIAGVTDTQYF. The V and J genes are TRBV1 and TRBJ2-3; the table's D gene call, TRBD2, was not cross checked with the DNA. TRBV1 is marked as a pseudogene. CDR3 length: 16 amino acids.

The chain uses TRBV4-1 and TRBJ2-7; D gene uncertain. Per the germline V gene, CDR1 is MGHRA and CDR2 is YSYEKL. With 1 base removed from V and 7 bases from J, the gap between germline ends came to 8 bases. The CDR3 is made up of 12 amino acids. DNA for the CDR3: TGCGCCAGCAGCCAAGCGCACGGGGAGCAGTACTTC. This sequence encodes CASSQAHGEQYF.

V gene TRBV28 combines with J gene TRBJ2-7; the match to TRBD1 covers 7 bases. CDR3 length: 12 residues. V was pared by 10 bases and J by 0 bases, with 3 bases of the junction left unmatched. Per germline, CDR1 MDHEN and CDR2 SYDVKM. In nucleotides, the CDR3 is TGTGCCATCAGGGACAGCTCCTACGAGCAGTACTTC. As protein: CAIRDSSYEQYF. Looking up the rest from reference TRBV28 and TRBJ2-7 gives the full variable domain: DVKVTQSSRYLVKRTGEKVFLECVQDMDHENMFWYRQDPGLGLRLIYFSYDVKMKEKGDIPEGYSVSREKKERFSLILESASTNQTSMYLCAIRDSSYEQYFGPGTRLTVT.

The CDR3 nucleotides are TGTGCCAGCAGTTCAGGGTCCTATGGCTACACCTTC. Residues: CASSSGSYGYTF. The chain combines TRBV28 with TRBJ1-2, with a possible D match to TRBD1 (5 bases). The CDR3 contains 12 residues. CDR1 and CDR2 (germline): MDHEN, SYDVKM. V shed 4 bases and J shed 4 bases, with 7 bases lying between them.

The gene calls are TRBV4-3 and TRBJ2-3, with D perhaps TRBD1 (6 bases). V shed 4 bases and J shed 3 bases, with 14 bases lying between them. The germline gives CDR1 LGHNA, CDR2 YSLEER. CDR3 length: 15 residues. CDR3 DNA sequence: TGCGCCAGCAGCCCTGGGGGCGTTGGGACAGATACGCAGTATTTT. Amino acid sequence: CASSPGGVGTDTQYF.

The chain has TRBV27 and TRBJ1-4; D possibly corresponds to TRBD1 (5 bases). Germline V lookup: CDR1 MNHEY, CDR2 SMNVEV (reference sequence). The CDR3 has 14 residues. Trimming stripped 7 bases from V and 8 bases from J, with 17 bases between. DNA for the CDR3: TGTGCCAGCACAGACGCGGGGGGAGAGGAAAAACTGTTTTTT. This encodes CASTDAGGEEKLFF. Complete variable domain (other parts from reference TRBV27 and TRBJ1-4): EAQVTQNPRYLITVTGKKLTVTCSQNMNHEYMSWYRQDPGLGLRQIYYSMNVEVTDKGDVPEGYKVSRKEKRNFPLILESPSPNQTSLYFCASTDAGGEEKLFFGSGTQLSVL.

The V gene is TRBV27, the J gene TRBJ2-1; TRBD1 aligns across 8 bases. The CDR3 loop spans 17 amino acids. V shed 5 bases, J shed 6 bases, and the junction held 15 bases outside the gene matches. Germline V CDR1 and CDR2: MNHEY, SMNVEV (reference sequence). CDR3 amino acids: CASSDQFTDRETNEQFF. The DNA for the CDR3 is TGTGCCAGCAGTGACCAATTTACGGACAGGGAGACCAATGAGCAGTTCTTC.

The chain combines TRBV2 with TRBJ2-3; D is ambiguous. Between the trimmed V and J ends, which lost 6 bases and 0 bases, there was a span of 13 bases. Germline V gene data show CDR1 as SNHLY and CDR2 as FYNNEI. This CDR3 region has 15 residues. The CDR3 loop reads CASSGGLISTDTQYF. The CDR3 bases are TGTGCCAGCAGCGGTGGGCTAATAAGCACAGATACGCAGTATTTT.

This chain links TRBV5-1 with TRBJ1-6; no definite D call. CDR3 length equals 14 residues. Germline values: CDR1 SGHRS, CDR2 YFSETQ. V lost 2 bases and J 7 bases, leaving 10 bases between the germline ends. CDR3 DNA: TGCGCCAGCAGCTTCGCGCGGAACAATTCACCCCTCCACTTT. Translation: CASSFARNNSPLHF. Combining the CDR3 with reference TRBV5-1 and TRBJ1-6 gives the whole variable domain KAGVTQTPRYLIKTRGQQVTLSCSPISGHRSVSWYQQTPGQGLQFLFEYFSETQRNKGNFPGRFSGRQFSNSRSEMNVSTLELGDSALYLCASSFARNNSPLHFGNGTRLTVT.

The V and J genes are TRBV5-6 and TRBJ2-7; tentatively, D is TRBD1 (5 bases). V was pared by 4 bases and J by 1 base, with 12 bases between. CDR1 and CDR2 (germline): SGHDT, YYEEEE. The CDR3 runs 14 residues. The CDR3 spells CASSEGHKSYEQYF. DNA of the CDR3: TGTGCCAGCAGCGAAGGACATAAGTCCTACGAGCAGTACTTC.